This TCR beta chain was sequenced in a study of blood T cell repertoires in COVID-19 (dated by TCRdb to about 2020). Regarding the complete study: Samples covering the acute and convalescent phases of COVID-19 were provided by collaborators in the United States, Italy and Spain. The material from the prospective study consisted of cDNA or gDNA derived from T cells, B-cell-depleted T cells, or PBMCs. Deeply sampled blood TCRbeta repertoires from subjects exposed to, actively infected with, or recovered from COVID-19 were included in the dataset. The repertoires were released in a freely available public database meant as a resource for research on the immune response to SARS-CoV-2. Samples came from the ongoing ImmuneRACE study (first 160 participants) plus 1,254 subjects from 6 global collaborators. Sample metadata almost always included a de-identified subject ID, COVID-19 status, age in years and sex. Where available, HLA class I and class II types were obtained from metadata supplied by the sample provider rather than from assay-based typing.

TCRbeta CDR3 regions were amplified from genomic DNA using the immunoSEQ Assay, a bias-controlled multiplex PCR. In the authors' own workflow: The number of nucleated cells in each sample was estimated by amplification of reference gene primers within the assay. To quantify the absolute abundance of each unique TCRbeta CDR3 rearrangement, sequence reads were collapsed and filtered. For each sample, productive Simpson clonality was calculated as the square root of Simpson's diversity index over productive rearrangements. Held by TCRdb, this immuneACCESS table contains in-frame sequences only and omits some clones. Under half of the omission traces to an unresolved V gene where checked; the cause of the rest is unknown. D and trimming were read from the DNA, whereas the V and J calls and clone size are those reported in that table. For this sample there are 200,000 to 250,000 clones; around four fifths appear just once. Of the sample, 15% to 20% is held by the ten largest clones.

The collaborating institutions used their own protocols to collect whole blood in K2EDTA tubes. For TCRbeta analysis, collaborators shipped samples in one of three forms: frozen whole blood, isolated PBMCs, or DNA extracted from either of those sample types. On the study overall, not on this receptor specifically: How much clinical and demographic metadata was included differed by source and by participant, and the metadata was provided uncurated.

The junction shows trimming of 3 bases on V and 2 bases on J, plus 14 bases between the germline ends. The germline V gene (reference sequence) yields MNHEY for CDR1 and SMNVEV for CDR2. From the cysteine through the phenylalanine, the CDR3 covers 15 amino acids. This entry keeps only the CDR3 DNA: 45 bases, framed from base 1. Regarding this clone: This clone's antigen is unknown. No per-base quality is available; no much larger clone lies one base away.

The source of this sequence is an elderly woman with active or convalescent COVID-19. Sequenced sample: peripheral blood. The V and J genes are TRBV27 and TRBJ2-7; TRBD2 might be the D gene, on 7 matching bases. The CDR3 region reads CASSFPRGATYEQYF. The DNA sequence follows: TGTGCCAGCAGTTTCCCCCGGGGGGCGACCTACGAGCAGTACTTC.